The present T cell receptor (beta chain) was sequenced within a study of blood T cell repertoires in COVID-19. TCRdb's copy holds only in-frame clones and misses some; the assay was immunoSEQ multiplex PCR. The sample holds 200,000 or so clones, about 85% seen once. The CDR3 length is 15 residues. This clone was picked up one time. All recovered Cohort 3 donors got two negative PCRs, got clearance, or saw symptom resolution. The sample comprised PBMCs or T cells enriched from blood (not recorded which). The chain employs TRBV21-1 and TRBJ1-1; the table calls TRBD1, which could not be checked here. TRBV21-1 is a pseudogene segment. The TCR comes from a man aged 25 to 40 who had recovered from COVID-19. The CDR3 nucleotides read TGTGCCAGCAGCGATTCGGGACAGGGGCGCACTGAAGCTTTCTTT. Protein sequence: CASSDSGQGRTEAFF.